What follows describes a single TCR beta chain. The germline V gene encodes CDR1 SGDLS and CDR2 YYNGEE. The CDR3 covers 14 residues. Trimming cost V 3 bases and J 2 bases, with 12 bases left between them. This sample is part of a study of shared clonotypes between healthy human individuals. Profiled with immunoSEQ multiplex PCR; TCRdb holds only in-frame clones, not every one. The data hold roughly 2,300,000 clones, with under 95% observed a single time. The TCR originated in a man aged 18 to 29 in good health. Some clones in this sample may be carry-over from other donors' samples. V usage is TRBV9 and J usage is TRBJ2-7; possibly TRBD2 for D (6 bases). Source material: naive CD4+ T cells from PBMCs. As to subset: CD45RA+ positively selected. In DNA, the CDR3 is TGTGCCAGCAGCGCTACTAGCAGCCCCTACGAGCAGTACTTC. It encodes CASSATSSPYEQYF.